This T cell receptor beta chain was identified in a study of cytomegalovirus exposure and HLA in healthy donors. Looking at the study overall: The approximately 120 validation repertoires and the approximately 700 first-cohort repertoires shared a platform, a later analysis reported. General study points: Cytomegalovirus association was listed for 164 TCR beta chains.

Concerning this clone itself: Its antigen is as yet unknown.

This table comes from immunoSEQ multiplex PCR, and its TCRdb copy is limited to in-frame clones, with some not included. The sample records more than 150,000 clones, around 81% being singletons. The CDR3 totals 14 residues. Germline V gene sequence: CDR1 MNHEY, CDR2 SVGAGI. The J segment lost 7 bases and the V segment lost 4 bases, leaving 6 bases of the junction unmatched. Sequencing was performed on PBMCs. J is TRBJ1-4 and V is TRBV6-5; 7 bases line up with TRBD1. This clonotype originated in a woman aged 18-35 years in good health and CMV-seropositive. CDR3: CASSSETGVEKLFF. CDR3 DNA: TGTGCCAGCAGTTCCGAAACAGGGGTTGAAAAACTGTTTTTT.